This T cell receptor (beta chain) was recovered during a study of blood T cell repertoires in COVID-19. Libraries were prepared by immunoSEQ multiplex PCR; TCRdb keeps only in-frame clonotypes and omits some of them. The repertoire holds under 150,000 clones, around four fifths seen once, with around 20% in the top ten. Germline loops: CDR1 SGHRS, CDR2 YFSETQ. The CDR3 loop spans 13 amino acids. V lost 3 bases to trimming and J lost 7 bases; unmatched junction nucleotides: 0. The origin of this receptor is a man at least 80 years old with acute or convalescent COVID-19. Sequencing used peripheral blood. J is TRBJ1-6 and V is TRBV5-1, with 8 bases aligning to TRBD1. CDR3 in amino acids: CASSWTGNSPLHF. The CDR3 DNA sequence: TGCGCCAGCAGCTGGACAGGGAATTCACCCCTCCACTTT.